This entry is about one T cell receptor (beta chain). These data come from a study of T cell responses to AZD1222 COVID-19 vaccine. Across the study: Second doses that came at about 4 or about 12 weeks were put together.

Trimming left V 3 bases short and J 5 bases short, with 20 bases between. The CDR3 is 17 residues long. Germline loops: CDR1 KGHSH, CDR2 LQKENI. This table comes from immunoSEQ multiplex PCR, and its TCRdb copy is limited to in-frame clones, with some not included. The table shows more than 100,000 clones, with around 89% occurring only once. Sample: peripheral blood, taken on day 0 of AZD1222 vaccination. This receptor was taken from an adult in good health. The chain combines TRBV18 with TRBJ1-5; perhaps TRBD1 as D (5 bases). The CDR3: CASSPFPGTATDQPQHF. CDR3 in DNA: TGTGCCAGCTCACCCTTCCCCGGGACGGCAACAGATCAGCCCCAGCATTTT.